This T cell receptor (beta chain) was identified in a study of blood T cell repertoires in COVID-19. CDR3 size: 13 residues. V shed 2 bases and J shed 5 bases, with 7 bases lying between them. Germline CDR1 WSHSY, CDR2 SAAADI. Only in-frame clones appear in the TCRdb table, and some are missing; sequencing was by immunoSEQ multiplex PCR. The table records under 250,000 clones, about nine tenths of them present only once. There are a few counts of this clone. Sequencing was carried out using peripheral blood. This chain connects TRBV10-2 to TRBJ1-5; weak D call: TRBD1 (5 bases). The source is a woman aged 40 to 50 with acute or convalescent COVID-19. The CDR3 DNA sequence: TGCGCCAGCAGTGAGATCAGGGATCAGCCCCAGCATTTT. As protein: CASSEIRDQPQHF.